Below are 25 T cell receptor beta chains sequenced from a single sample in a study of blood T cell repertoires in COVID-19. The protocol was immunoSEQ multiplex PCR, while the TCRdb copy is restricted to in-frame clones and leaves out a portion. This sample carries approximately 150,000 clones, 84% of them seen once, and the ten largest clones take around 4.8%. Sequenced: peripheral blood. The receptors come from a human donor in a cohort sampled during active COVID-19.

The chain combines TRBV9 with TRBJ2-2; 8 bases line up with TRBD1. The CDR3 covers 15 residues. The V and J ends lost 4 bases and 5 bases, in that order; junction bases with no gene match: 7. Germline V gives CDR1 SGDLS, CDR2 YYNGEE. CDR3 amino acids: CASSPTGTGTGELFF. DNA of the CDR3: TGTGCCAGCAGCCCCACCGGGACAGGTACCGGGGAGCTGTTTTTT.

The chain links TRBV7-6 to TRBJ2-2; 15 nucleotides line up with TRBD2. CDR1 and CDR2 from the germline V gene are SGHVS and FNYEAQ. V lost 5 bases, J lost 8 bases, and 6 bases stayed unmatched. There are 16 residues in the CDR3. The CDR3 DNA follows: TGTGCCAGCAGCGCCGGGACTAGCGGGAGGTCGGGGGAGCTGTTTTTT. This sequence encodes CASSAGTSGRSGELFF.

This clone has only a few counts. This chain links TRBV7-3 with TRBJ1-1; the D is unclear. Trimming left V 2 bases short and J 0 bases short, with 7 bases between. Germline CDR1 SGHTA, CDR2 FQGTGA. CDR3 length equals 14 residues. The CDR3 DNA sequence: TGTGCCAGCAGCTTAGGAGGGCTGAACACTGAAGCTTTCTTT. It encodes CASSLGGLNTEAFF.

The rearrangement uses TRBV3-1 (or the pseudogene TRBV3-2) and TRBJ1-2; maybe TRBD1 (5 bases). Trimming stripped 4 bases from V and 6 bases from J, with 15 bases between. The CDR3 is 14 amino acids. Per the germline V gene, CDR1 is LGHDT and CDR2 is YNNKEL (reference sequence). The CDR3 bases are TGTGCCAGCAGCCTAACTGGGAGGGGAGATGGCTACACCTTC. It specifies CASSLTGRGDGYTF.

V gene TRBV30 combines with J gene TRBJ2-1; possible D gene TRBD1, 8 bases. The germline V gene encodes CDR1 GTSNPN and CDR2 SVGIG (reference sequence). CDR3 length: 13 residues. The germline V and J ends were trimmed by 4 bases and 6 bases, with 13 bases remaining between them. The CDR3 DNA follows: TGTGCCTGGAACAGGGGGGGAGTCAATGAGCAGTTCTTC. Its protein is CAWNRGGVNEQFF. Looking up the rest from reference TRBV30 and TRBJ2-1 gives the full variable domain: SQTIHQWPATLVQPVGSPLSLECTVEGTSNPNLYWYRQAAGRGLQLLFYSVGIGQISSEVPQNLSASRPQDRQFILSSKKLLLSDSGFYLCAWNRGGVNEQFFGPGTRLTVL.

The chain recombines TRBV19 with TRBJ1-4, with 7 bases that match TRBD1. The germline gives CDR1 LNHDA, CDR2 SQIVND (reference sequence). The CDR3 is made up of 15 amino acids. Trimming took 1 base from V and 8 from J; bases not matched to a gene: 7. The CDR3 reads CASSIADRRAEKLFF. CDR3 bases: TGTGCCAGTAGTATAGCGGACAGGAGGGCGGAAAAACTGTTTTTT.

The rearrangement uses TRBV10-2 and TRBJ2-7; 9 nucleotides align to TRBD1. Per germline, CDR1 WSHSY and CDR2 SAAADI. V dropped 2 bases and J dropped 9; count of bases not matched to a gene: 5. This CDR3 is 13 amino acids long. This chain's CDR3 is CASSEPDRGAQYF. The CDR3 DNA follows: TGCGCCAGCAGTGAGCCGGACAGGGGCGCGCAGTACTTC.

J is TRBJ1-3 and V is TRBV19; a possible D gene is TRBD1 (5 bases). Trimming took off 6 bases at V and 0 bases at J, with 9 bases between the two ends. The CDR3 has 14 residues. Germline V CDR1 and CDR2: LNHDA, SQIVND (reference sequence). This chain's CDR3 is CASRDTNSGNTIYF. DNA for the CDR3: TGTGCCAGTAGGGACACCAACTCTGGAAACACCATATATTTT.

In its sample, this clone was seen once. The sample has other DNA sequences that encode this CDR3 too. The genes are TRBV4-1 and TRBJ1-1; D gene unclear. Trimming removed 0 bases from V and 1 base from J, with 9 bases in between. This CDR3 contains 15 residues. Germline CDR1 is MGHRA and CDR2 is YSYEKL. CDR3 residues: CASSQERPRNTEAFF. CDR3 nucleotide sequence: TGCGCCAGCAGCCAAGAGAGGCCGAGGAACACTGAAGCTTTCTTT.

The J gene is TRBJ2-7, the V gene TRBV7-9, with D possibly matching TRBD2 (6 bases). CDR1 is SEHNR, CDR2 FQNEAQ, per germline (reference sequence). Trimming stripped 4 bases from V and 2 bases from J, with 18 bases between. CDR3 length equals 16 residues. For the CDR3, the DNA is TGTGCCAGCAGCTCAGGGACGTCTGGAGGGCCCTACGAGCAGTACTTC. Translation: CASSSGTSGGPYEQYF.

To note about this clone: The same CDR3 arises from other DNA sequences in this sample as well. The genes are TRBV5-4 and TRBJ2-1, with D maybe TRBD1 (5 bases). This CDR3 comprises 15 residues. V shed 0 bases and J shed 0 bases, with 7 bases lying between them. Germline loops: CDR1 SGHNT, CDR2 YYREEE (reference sequence). The CDR3 coding sequence is TGTGCCAGCAGCTTGGACAGGAGCTCCTACAATGAGCAGTTCTTC. The encoded protein is CASSLDRSSYNEQFF.

The chain uses TRBV19 and TRBJ1-2; the match to TRBD1 covers 7 bases. The CDR3 length is 13 residues. In germline, CDR1 is LNHDA, CDR2 SQIVND (reference sequence). V lost 6 bases, J lost 6 bases, and 7 bases stayed unmatched. This CDR3 reads CASRNRGEDGYTF. CDR3 nucleotide sequence: TGTGCCAGTAGGAACAGGGGAGAAGATGGCTACACCTTC.

J is TRBJ2-1 and V is TRBV19; 9 bases match TRBD2. Germline V gives CDR1 LNHDA, CDR2 SQIVND (reference sequence). After removal of 3 bases from V and 9 bases from J, the junction contained 6 bases not matched to a gene. This CDR3 is 14 amino acids long. The CDR3 DNA is TGTGCCAGTAGTATTCAACGAGCGGGAGGTGAGCAGTTCTTC. This translates into CASSIQRAGGEQFF.

The chain couples TRBV28 to TRBJ1-1, with TRBD1 matching 8 bases. The CDR3 spans 14 residues. CDR1 is MDHEN, CDR2 SYDVKM, per germline. V dropped 11 bases and J dropped 1; count of bases not matched to a gene: 9. CDR3 sequence reads: CAGSRGQRNTEAFF. In DNA form, the CDR3 reads TGTGCCGGCTCCAGGGGGCAGCGGAACACTGAAGCTTTCTTT.

This chain connects TRBV11-2 to TRBJ1-1, with no clear D. Trimming pared 3 bases from V and 6 bases from J, leaving 5 bases between. The length of the CDR3 is 11 residues. Germline V gene data show CDR1 as SGHAT and CDR2 as FQNNGV. The CDR3 reads CASSFGSEAFF. For the CDR3, the DNA is TGTGCCAGCAGCTTTGGCTCTGAAGCTTTCTTT.

V is TRBV30 and J is TRBJ1-3; D is perhaps TRBD1 (6 bases). Trimming cost V 2 bases and J 4 bases, with 15 bases left between them. The CDR3 spans 15 residues. Germline V gene sequence: CDR1 GTSNPN, CDR2 SVGIG (reference sequence). CDR3 nucleotide sequence: TGTGCCTGGAGTAGCATAGGGGGAATAGGAAACACCATATATTTT. Encoded protein: CAWSSIGGIGNTIYF.

The chain employs TRBV19 and TRBJ2-1; the D gene is possibly TRBD1 (6 bases). V dropped 4 bases and J dropped 4 bases, with 11 bases sitting between them. The CDR3 sequence is 14 residues long. Germline CDR1 and CDR2: LNHDA and SQIVND (reference sequence). Written as DNA, the CDR3 is TGTGCCAGTAGTACAGGGGACGGGTACAATGAGCAGTTCTTC. It encodes CASSTGDGYNEQFF.

The rearrangement uses TRBV12-5 and TRBJ1-5; D not certain. Germline V CDR1 and CDR2: LGHNT, FRNRAP. Trimming took off 6 bases at V and 5 bases at J, with 8 bases between the two ends. The CDR3 loop spans 12 amino acids. The CDR3 reads CASGLADQPQHF. The CDR3 DNA sequence: TGTGCTAGTGGCCTAGCAGATCAGCCCCAGCATTTT.

By share of the sample, this clone is medium-sized. The V and J genes are TRBV5-1 and TRBJ2-7; 7 bases are shared with TRBD2. CDR1 and CDR2 (germline): SGHRS, YFSETQ. V lost 0 bases, J lost 12 bases, and 6 bases stayed unmatched. The CDR3 extends over 12 amino acids. In DNA form, the CDR3 reads TGCGCCAGCAGCTTGGAGGGAGGGAACGGGTACTTC. Translation gives CASSLEGGNGYF.

This clone was seen a single time. The chain joins TRBV7-8 to TRBJ2-3, with 11 bases identical to TRBD2. CDR1 SGHVS and CDR2 FQNEAQ come from the germline V gene. Trimming removed 5 bases from V and 0 bases from J; junction bases left unmatched: 4. This CDR3 comprises 16 residues. The CDR3 protein is CASSHRTSGSTDTQYF. The CDR3 nucleotides read TGTGCCAGCAGCCACCGGACTAGCGGGAGCACAGATACGCAGTATTTT.

The chain is built from TRBV2 and TRBJ2-7, with a tentative D call TRBD2 (6 bases). The CDR3 spans 12 residues. Germline CDR1 is SNHLY and CDR2 is FYNNEI. Between the trimmed V and J ends, which lost 6 bases and 3 bases, there was a span of 9 bases. The DNA for the CDR3 is TGTGCCAGCAGCGGGACTGACTACGAGCAGTACGTC. It specifies CASSGTDYEQYV.

This rearrangement joins TRBV27 to TRBJ1-6; perhaps TRBD1 as D (6 bases). This CDR3 spans 13 amino acids. V was pared by 4 bases and J by 10 bases, with 11 bases between. Germline-derived CDR1 and CDR2 are MNHEY and SMNVEV (reference sequence). CDR3: CASSYRDMSPLHF. CDR3 DNA: TGTGCCAGCAGTTACAGGGACATGTCACCCCTCCACTTT.

This clone was seen once. This rearrangement joins TRBV11-2 to TRBJ2-1; 7 positions agree with TRBD2. The length of the CDR3 is 14 residues. J gave up 4 bases and V 3 bases, and 3 bases lay outside the gene matches. CDR1 is SGHAT, CDR2 FQNNGV, per germline. In nucleotides, the CDR3 is TGTGCCAGCAGCTTTGGGAGGGAGTACAATGAGCAGTTCTTC. As protein: CASSFGREYNEQFF. Supplemented by reference TRBV11-2 and TRBJ2-1, the full variable domain reads EAGVAQSPRYKIIEKRQSVAFWCNPISGHATLYWYQQILGQGPKLLIQFQNNGVVDDSQLPKDRFSAERLKGVDSTLKIQPAKLEDSAVYLCASSFGREYNEQFFGPGTRLTVL.

J is TRBJ2-3 and V is TRBV30; 9 bases match TRBD2. The CDR3 is made up of 17 amino acids. V shed 6 bases and J 2 bases; nucleotides not matched to a gene: 15. The germline V gene encodes CDR1 GTSNPN and CDR2 SVGIG (reference sequence). CDR3 residues: CACLLKSGGSPTDTQYF. The CDR3, as DNA: TGTGCCTGTCTACTGAAAAGCGGGGGGTCCCCCACAGATACGCAGTATTTT.

This chain uses TRBV7-9 with TRBJ1-4, with D perhaps TRBD1 (6 bases). The CDR3 loop spans 13 amino acids. Germline CDR1 SEHNR, CDR2 FQNEAQ (reference sequence). Trimming cost V 1 base and J 11 bases, with 11 bases left between them. The DNA for the CDR3 is TGTGCCAGCAGCTTAGGTGGACAGTTTAAACTGTTTTTT. Protein sequence: CASSLGGQFKLFF.